The 14 T cell receptor beta chains below all came from one sample that was sequenced in a study of cytomegalovirus exposure and HLA in healthy donors. In the PCR, 60 Vbeta and 13 Jbeta primers were used. Using immunoSEQ multiplex PCR, the repertoire was profiled, and TCRdb retains in-frame clones only, with some absent. This table holds approximately 140,000 clones, 70% to 85% found once. Sequenced material: PBMCs. These receptors were obtained from a man aged 50-59 years in good health and CMV-seronegative.

The chain combines TRBV13 with TRBJ2-7, with 9 bases identical to TRBD2. The germline CDR1 and CDR2 sequences are PRHDT and FYEKMQ (reference sequence). V shed 7 bases and J 4 bases; nucleotides not matched to a gene: 11. This CDR3 region has 15 residues. CDR3 loop: CASTRGPSGVYEQYF. CDR3 DNA sequence: TGTGCCAGCACCCGGGGCCCTAGCGGGGTGTACGAGCAGTACTTC.

V usage is TRBV19 and J usage is TRBJ2-1, with 11 positions matching TRBD1. This CDR3 is built from 15 residues. V shed 1 base, J shed 4 bases, and the junction held 0 bases outside the gene matches. CDR1 LNHDA and CDR2 SQIVND come from the germline V gene (reference sequence). The CDR3 loop reads CASSIGDRGYNEQFF. The CDR3 region has the DNA TGTGCCAGTAGTATAGGGGACAGGGGGTACAATGAGCAGTTCTTC.

This chain joins TRBV18 and TRBJ2-7, with 7 positions matching TRBD1. The CDR3 totals 14 residues. CDR1 and CDR2 from the germline V gene are KGHSH and LQKENI. Unmatched junction bases numbered 3, after V lost 1 base and J lost 3 bases. CDR3 sequence reads: CASSPLGTDYEQYF. The CDR3 region has the DNA TGTGCCAGCTCACCACTTGGGACAGACTACGAGCAGTACTTC.

The chain links TRBV29-1 to TRBJ2-5; D might be TRBD1 (6 bases). This CDR3 spans 13 amino acids. Trimming removed 5 bases from V and 4 bases from J, with 14 bases in between. The germline V gene has CDR1 SQVTM and CDR2 ANQGSEA. The CDR3 bases are TGCAGCGTTAGTAGGGGGAGAGGAGAGACCCAGTACTTC. Translated, it gives CSVSRGRGETQYF.

The CDR3 DNA is TGTGCCAGTATGCGGCTTGGCGGCGATGGCTACACCTTC. It encodes CASMRLGGDGYTF. The chain couples TRBV19 to TRBJ1-2; unclear D gene. From germline, CDR1 is LNHDA and CDR2 SQIVND (reference sequence). The CDR3 spans 13 residues. Deletions cut 7 bases from V and 6 bases from J, with 15 bases between.

The chain is built from TRBV5-1 and TRBJ2-5; 7 bases align to TRBD1. The J call may be in error: the DNA end matches TRBJ2-7 better. CDR3 size: 14 residues. CDR1 SGHRS and CDR2 YFSETQ come from the germline V gene. CDR3 sequence (DNA): TGCGCCAGCAGCTCCCGACAGGGCTCCTACGAGCAGTACTTC. This encodes CASSSRQGSYEQYF.

The J gene is TRBJ1-4, the V gene TRBV2; 7 nucleotides align to TRBD1. Trimming removed 7 bases from V and 1 base from J; junction bases left unmatched: 3. Germline-derived CDR1 and CDR2 are SNHLY and FYNNEI. CDR3 size: 14 residues. The CDR3 nucleotides read TGTGCCAGCACAAGGACAGGAACTAATGAAAAACTGTTTTTT. This encodes CASTRTGTNEKLFF.

The chain joins TRBV6-1 to TRBJ1-1; possibly TRBD1 for D (6 bases). Germline-derived CDR1 and CDR2 are MNHNS and SASEGT. Trimming pared 6 bases from V and 4 bases from J, leaving 12 bases between. The CDR3 consists of 13 residues. The CDR3 protein is CASSPNRATEAFF. CDR3 nucleotide sequence: TGTGCCAGCAGCCCAAACAGGGCCACTGAAGCTTTCTTT.

The chain employs TRBV4-2 and TRBJ1-2, with 7 bases matching TRBD1. The CDR3 extends over 16 amino acids. CDR1 LGHNA and CDR2 YNFKEQ come from the germline V gene. V shed 4 bases and J 5 bases; nucleotides not matched to a gene: 13. The CDR3 DNA is TGTGCCAGCAGCCCAGCCCCGGGACAGATAGAATATGGCTACACCTTC. Its translation is CASSPAPGQIEYGYTF.

This sequence joins TRBV5-5 and TRBJ1-5; D is unclear. The CDR3 extends over 15 amino acids. CDR1 SGHKS and CDR2 YYEKEE come from the germline V gene (reference sequence). The V and J ends lost 4 bases and 4 bases respectively, with 15 bases between them. The CDR3 loop reads CASSKSTGMNQPQHF. In DNA, the CDR3 is TGTGCCAGCAGCAAGAGTACGGGGATGAATCAGCCCCAGCATTTT.

The chain carries TRBV9 and TRBJ2-3, with D possibly being TRBD2 (6 bases). V lost 2 bases to trimming and J lost 6 bases, with 16 bases between them. The CDR3 is made up of 15 amino acids. Looked up from germline, CDR1 is SGDLS and CDR2 is YYNGEE. The CDR3 sequence is CASSVPDGREDTQYF. As DNA, the CDR3 is TGTGCCAGCAGCGTCCCGGACGGTCGGGAGGATACGCAGTATTTT.

V and J are TRBV5-1 and TRBJ1-1; D perhaps matches TRBD1 (5 bases). The V gene's germline CDR1 is SGHRS and CDR2 YFSETQ. Trimming removed 3 bases at V and 0 bases at J, with 21 bases between. The CDR3 sequence is 18 residues long. Written as DNA, the CDR3 is TGCGCCAGCAGCTCACCGGGGGGGGGAAACCGCGTGAACACTGAAGCTTTCTTT. Its protein is CASSSPGGGNRVNTEAFF.

The chain employs TRBV19 and TRBJ1-1, with no clear D. The germline V gene has CDR1 LNHDA and CDR2 SQIVND (reference sequence). The length of the CDR3 is 13 residues. Deletions cut 5 bases from V and 2 bases from J, with 9 bases between. CDR3 sequence (DNA): TGTGCCAGTAGTGGTAAGACAAACACTGAAGCTTTCTTT. Translated, it gives CASSGKTNTEAFF.

The J gene is TRBJ2-1, the V gene TRBV6-5, with D perhaps matching TRBD1 (7 bases). Germline V gives CDR1 MNHEY, CDR2 SVGAGI. Between the trimmed V and J ends, which lost 7 bases and 0 bases, there was a span of 13 bases. CDR3 length: 15 amino acids. This CDR3 is CASNPGGGSYNEQFF. The CDR3 nucleotides read TGTGCCAGCAACCCAGGGGGAGGCTCCTACAATGAGCAGTTCTTC.